This T cell receptor beta chain stems from a study of CD8+ T cells in alopecia areata. RNA was extracted and reverse transcribed into cDNA as the sequencing template. Data came from immunoSEQ multiplex PCR; TCRdb stores just in-frame clones and leaves some out. In the table there are hundreds of thousands of clones, about 53% of which are singletons. This clone was counted once. The V and J ends lost 6 bases and 15 bases respectively, with 15 bases between them. The CDR3 spans 12 residues. Per germline, CDR1 MNHNS and CDR2 SASEGT. The sequencing used CD4+ T cells sorted from blood, collected at week 0. The V call is TRBV6-1, the J call TRBJ1-6; D is uncertain. This receptor was obtained from a human donor with alopecia areata. CDR3 nucleotide sequence: TGTGCCAGCAGCTCGGAGACCGGGAACCTCCACTTT. Translating it yields CASSSETGNLHF.